The 30 T cell receptor beta chains listed next were all sequenced from one sample in a study of radiation and T cells in renal cell carcinoma. Clones were sequenced by immunoSEQ multiplex PCR, and TCRdb holds only the in-frame ones, with some missing. The table has around 76,000 clones, 82% seen once. Time point denoted: blood 2 weeks post-SBRT. Treatment indicated: 15 Gy SBRT to primary tumor, nephrectomy 4 weeks later. The source material was blood, sampled from a patient whose treatment included radiotherapy and nephrectomy. The receptors were gathered from a man aged 55 to 70 with renal cell carcinoma.

The rearrangement joins TRBV7-8 to TRBJ1-1, with D hard to call. The CDR3 has 15 residues. Looked up from germline, CDR1 is SGHVS and CDR2 is FQNEAQ. The germline V and J ends were trimmed by 4 bases and 1 base, with 13 bases remaining between them. In DNA, the CDR3 is TGTGCCAGCAGCTCCAAACTTCGGGAGAACACTGAAGCTTTCTTT. This gives the protein CASSSKLRENTEAFF.

The chain couples TRBV4-3 to TRBJ2-2, with D possibly TRBD2 on 7 matching bases. Trimming removed 1 base from V and 7 bases from J, with 19 bases in between. CDR1 and CDR2 from the germline V gene are LGHNA and YSLEER. CDR3 length: 17 amino acids. CDR3 sequence: CASSQVGGRTPSGELFF. The CDR3 bases are TGCGCCAGCAGCCAAGTGGGGGGGCGCACGCCCAGCGGGGAGCTGTTTTTT.

The chain links TRBV18 to TRBJ2-7; 9 bases line up with TRBD2. V lost 4 bases to trimming and J lost 4 bases; unmatched junction nucleotides: 8. Germline CDR1 and CDR2: KGHSH and LQKENI. The CDR3 length is 15 residues. The CDR3 loop is CASSRASGMIYEQYF. In DNA, the CDR3 is TGTGCCAGCTCACGGGCTAGCGGGATGATATACGAGCAGTACTTC.

The chain recombines TRBV5-6 with TRBJ2-5; the D is unclear. V was shortened by 2 bases and J by 3 bases, with 11 bases between the two germline ends. Germline V gives CDR1 SGHDT, CDR2 YYEEEE. The CDR3 contains 14 residues. CDR3: CASSFIFVEETQYF. The CDR3 coding sequence is TGTGCCAGCAGCTTTATATTTGTCGAAGAGACCCAGTACTTC.

The chain has TRBV28 and TRBJ2-2; D unresolved. CDR1 MDHEN and CDR2 SYDVKM come from the germline V gene. Trimming stripped 1 base from V and 6 bases from J, with 6 bases between. This CDR3 contains 13 residues. CDR3 in amino acids: CASSLLLPGELFF. In nucleotides, the CDR3 is TGTGCCAGCAGTTTATTACTTCCCGGGGAGCTGTTTTTT.

The chain is built from TRBV5-1 and TRBJ2-2; D is unresolved. This CDR3 contains 16 residues. V was clipped by 1 base and J by 0 bases, with 10 bases between them. Per the germline V gene, CDR1 is SGHRS and CDR2 is YFSETQ. The DNA of the CDR3 is TGCGCCAGCAGCTTGCGGCCTTTGACGAACACCGGGGAGCTGTTTTTT. Translation: CASSLRPLTNTGELFF.

The gene calls are TRBV4-2 and TRBJ1-5; 7 nucleotides agree with TRBD1. There are 15 residues in the CDR3. Trimming removed 0 bases from V and 5 bases from J; junction bases left unmatched: 4. CDR1 and CDR2 (germline): LGHNA, YNFKEQ. The DNA for the CDR3 is TGTGCCAGCAGCCAAGATGGGGACAGCTATCAGCCCCAGCATTTT. Its protein product is CASSQDGDSYQPQHF.

The gene calls are TRBV5-1 and TRBJ1-4; unclear D gene. The CDR3 runs to 13 residues. Germline CDR1 SGHRS, CDR2 YFSETQ. The V end was cut by 1 base, the J end by 8 bases, with 9 bases between. CDR3 bases: TGCGCCAGCAGCTTGAGGGAAGGAGAAAAACTGTTTTTT. This encodes CASSLREGEKLFF.

As concerns this clone: This same CDR3 is encoded by further DNA sequences in the sample. The CDR3 coding sequence is TGTGCCAGCAGTGCAACACGAACCCAAGAGACCCAGTACTTC. It is translated as CASSATRTQETQYF. This chain connects TRBV6-1 to TRBJ2-5; D remains unclear. V lost 4 bases to trimming and J lost 1 base, with 10 bases between them. The CDR3 is 14 residues long. In germline, CDR1 is MNHNS, CDR2 SASEGT.

The rearrangement links TRBV2 to TRBJ2-4; 15 bases agree with TRBD2. The CDR3 is made up of 19 amino acids. After removal of 6 bases from V and 1 base from J, the junction contained 10 bases not matched to a gene. Germline V gives CDR1 SNHLY, CDR2 FYNNEI. The CDR3 loop reads CASSLRTSGRAGAKNIQYF. The DNA of the CDR3 is TGTGCCAGCAGCCTCCGGACTAGCGGGAGGGCCGGGGCCAAAAACATTCAGTACTTC.

V gene TRBV28 combines with J gene TRBJ2-1; 8 nucleotides align to TRBD2. CDR3 size: 15 residues. J gave up 9 bases and V 7 bases, and 14 bases lay outside the gene matches. CDR1 and CDR2 from the germline V gene are MDHEN and SYDVKM. This chain's CDR3 is CASTFPGLVSSEQFF. The CDR3 DNA reads TGTGCCAGCACTTTCCCGGGACTAGTGTCAAGTGAGCAGTTCTTC.

The chain is built from TRBV5-1 and TRBJ2-1, with 12 bases fitting TRBD2. The CDR3 runs to 14 residues. J lost 13 bases, V lost 2 bases, and 7 bases had no gene match. CDR1 is SGHRS, CDR2 YFSETQ, per germline. Written as DNA, the CDR3 is TGCGCCAGCAGCTTAGGACTAGCGGGATTAGGACAGTTCTTC. The encoded protein is CASSLGLAGLGQFF. Complete variable domain (other parts from reference TRBV5-1 and TRBJ2-1): KAGVTQTPRYLIKTRGQQVTLSCSPISGHRSVSWYQQTPGQGLQFLFEYFSETQRNKGNFPGRFSGRQFSNSRSEMNVSTLELGDSALYLCASSLGLAGLGQFFGPGTRLTVL.

V is TRBV5-8 and J is TRBJ2-3; maybe TRBD2 (6 bases). V was clipped by 5 bases and J by 3 bases, with 16 bases between them. The CDR3 has 15 residues. Germline V CDR1 and CDR2: SGHTS, YDEGEE. CDR3 in DNA: TGTGCCAGCAGGTATCCCGGACTATTAACAGATACGCAGTATTTT. Protein: CASRYPGLLTDTQYF.

This clone was found a few times. The J gene is TRBJ1-5, the V gene TRBV28; 9 nucleotides agree with TRBD1. CDR3 size: 14 residues. The V gene end was trimmed by 5 bases and the J gene end by 7 bases; junction bases not matched to a gene: 6. CDR1 and CDR2 from the germline V gene are MDHEN and SYDVKM. The CDR3 nucleotides are TGTGCCAGCAGTGAAAACAGGGGGCGACAGCCCCAGCATTTT. Translation gives CASSENRGRQPQHF.

V is TRBV19 and J is TRBJ2-5, with D perhaps assigned TRBD1 or TRBD2 (6 bases each). There are 16 residues in the CDR3. The V and J ends lost 5 bases and 5 bases respectively, with 21 bases between them. Germline CDR1 reads LNHDA; CDR2 reads SQIVND (reference sequence). The CDR3 DNA follows: TGTGCCAGTAGTGCCCGGATGGGGGGCCTGGGGGAGACCCAGTACTTC. Its protein is CASSARMGGLGETQYF. The full variable domain, completed using reference TRBV19 and TRBJ2-5, is DGGITQSPKYLFRKEGQNVTLSCEQNLNHDAMYWYRQDPGQGLRLIYYSQIVNDFQKGDIAEGYSVSREKKESFPLTVTSAQKNPTAFYLCASSARMGGLGETQYFGPGTRLLVL.

The chain links TRBV28 to TRBJ1-1; D gene unclear. CDR3 length equals 14 residues. Trimming pared 1 base from V and 7 bases from J, leaving 13 bases between. The germline CDR1 and CDR2 sequences are MDHEN and SYDVKM. The CDR3 loop is CASSLSAGRVEAFF. DNA for the CDR3: TGTGCCAGCAGTTTATCAGCAGGAAGGGTTGAAGCTTTCTTT.

The chain combines TRBV28 with TRBJ2-5, with D possibly being TRBD1 (6 bases). The germline V and J ends were trimmed by 11 bases and 7 bases, with 17 bases remaining between them. CDR1 and CDR2 (germline): MDHEN, SYDVKM. CDR3 length equals 12 residues. The CDR3 coding sequence is TGTGCCGTGTCTACAGGGATGGGGACCCAGTACTTC. This translates into CAVSTGMGTQYF.

The rearrangement joins TRBV11-2 to TRBJ2-1, with 12 bases that match TRBD2. Unmatched junction bases numbered 4, after V lost 1 base and J lost 9 bases. The CDR3 runs to 15 residues. Germline V gene sequence: CDR1 SGHAT, CDR2 FQNNGV. CDR3 coding DNA: TGTGCCAGCAGCTTAGGTGGGGGACTAGCGGGTGAGCAGTTCTTC. This sequence encodes CASSLGGGLAGEQFF.

The count of this clone is one. The rearrangement links TRBV5-1 to TRBJ2-5; D possibly matches TRBD1 or TRBD2 (6 bases each). The CDR3 spans 13 residues. V lost 2 bases and J lost 10, with 15 bases in between. Germline assignment: CDR1 SGHRS and CDR2 YFSETQ. This chain's CDR3 is CASSLPGAGDQYF. CDR3 DNA sequence: TGCGCCAGCAGCTTACCGGGGGCCGGGGACCAGTACTTC.

The J gene is TRBJ1-2, the V gene TRBV5-1, with TRBD1 as a possible D gene (5 bases). Looked up from germline, CDR1 is SGHRS and CDR2 is YFSETQ. The CDR3 spans 16 residues. The V and J ends lost 2 bases and 4 bases respectively, with 18 bases between them. CDR3 DNA sequence: TGCGCCAGCAGCTTCAACATCGACAGTTCCCTCTATGGCTACACCTTC. This encodes CASSFNIDSSLYGYTF.

The chain has TRBV5-5 and TRBJ2-5, with D perhaps TRBD1 (6 bases). The CDR3 is made up of 14 amino acids. In germline, CDR1 is SGHKS, CDR2 YYEKEE (reference sequence). Trimming pared 0 bases from V and 5 bases from J, leaving 11 bases between. The DNA for the CDR3 is TGTGCCAGCAGCTTGGTTCCAGGGGAGGAGACCCAGTACTTC. This codes for CASSLVPGEETQYF. Looking up the rest from reference TRBV5-5 and TRBJ2-5 gives the full variable domain: DAGVTQSPTHLIKTRGQQVTLRCSPISGHKSVSWYQQVLGQGPQFIFQYYEKEERGRGNFPDRFSARQFPNYSSELNVNALLLGDSALYLCASSLVPGEETQYFGPGTRLLVL.

This chain joins TRBV2 and TRBJ2-2; D is uncertain. Deletions cut 5 bases from V and 7 bases from J, with 17 bases between. The V gene's germline CDR1 is SNHLY and CDR2 FYNNEI. The CDR3 runs 15 residues. The CDR3 here is CASSYSSAWGGELFF. The CDR3 region has the DNA TGTGCCAGCAGTTATTCCAGCGCCTGGGGCGGGGAGCTGTTTTTT. The full variable domain, with the rest looked up from reference TRBV2 and TRBJ2-2, is EPEVTQTPSHQVTQMGQEVILRCVPISNHLYFYWYRQILGQKVEFLVSFYNNEISEKSEIFDDQFSVERPDGSNFTLKIRSTKLEDSAMYFCASSYSSAWGGELFFGEGSRLTVL.

This clone appeared a single time. Here the CDR3 DNA reads TGTGCCAGCAGTCGCCCAACCCAGGGGGAGTACGAGCAGTACTTC. Amino acids: CASSRPTQGEYEQYF. V is TRBV6-5 and J is TRBJ2-7; 7 bases fit TRBD1. This CDR3 is 15 amino acids long. Germline CDR1 and CDR2: MNHEY and SVGAGI. V was pared by 5 bases and J by 4 bases, with 11 bases of the junction left unmatched.

The V call is TRBV6-6, the J call TRBJ2-7; D perhaps matches TRBD1 (6 bases). The germline CDR1 and CDR2 sequences are MNHNY and SVGAGI (reference sequence). This CDR3 region has 14 residues. V was shortened by 6 bases and J by 4 bases, with 16 bases between the two germline ends. Here the CDR3 DNA reads TGTGCCAGCAGATCACAGGGATCGACTTACGAGCAGTACTTC. The encoded protein is CASRSQGSTYEQYF.

The chain has TRBV27 and TRBJ1-5; 7 positions match TRBD1. The CDR3 spans 14 residues. Germline assignment: CDR1 MNHEY and CDR2 SMNVEV (reference sequence). The ends lost 7 bases at V and 2 bases at J; junction bases unmatched: 5. The CDR3 here is CASKRGQGNQPQHF. CDR3 in DNA: TGTGCCAGCAAGAGGGGGCAAGGCAATCAGCCCCAGCATTTT.

CDR3 coding DNA: TGTGCCAGCAGCTTATCCGGGACAGGGACCTACAATGAGCAGTTCTTC. This encodes CASSLSGTGTYNEQFF. The genes are TRBV7-2 and TRBJ2-1; TRBD1 matches 9 bases. CDR1 and CDR2 from the germline V gene are SGHTA and FQGNSA. The CDR3 extends over 16 amino acids. Unmatched junction bases numbered 4, after V lost 2 bases and J lost 2 bases.

The rearrangement uses TRBV7-9 and TRBJ2-5; 9 bases align to TRBD2. With the DNA end fitting TRBJ2-7 better, the J assignment may be wrong. Germline-derived CDR1 and CDR2 are SEHNR and FQNEAQ (reference sequence). This CDR3 has 15 amino acids. CDR3 loop: CASNPPGLASYEQYF. The CDR3 DNA sequence: TGTGCCAGCAACCCCCCGGGACTAGCATCCTACGAGCAGTACTTC.

The genes are TRBV5-1 and TRBJ2-1, with no clear D. V was cut by 1 base and J by 5 bases, with 7 bases left in between. CDR3 length: 13 amino acids. Looked up from germline, CDR1 is SGHRS and CDR2 is YFSETQ. CDR3 DNA sequence: TGCGCCAGCAGCTTGTATTCCGACAATGAGCAGTTCTTC. This translates into CASSLYSDNEQFF.

This clone was recorded a few times. The chain couples TRBV27 to TRBJ1-2; D is perhaps TRBD1 (5 bases). V shed 3 bases and J shed 8 bases, with 13 bases lying between them. CDR1 and CDR2 (germline): MNHEY, SMNVEV (reference sequence). The CDR3 has 13 amino acids. CDR3 residues: CASSFGGADGYTF. CDR3 sequence (DNA): TGTGCCAGCAGTTTCGGAGGGGCGGACGGCTACACCTTC.

V usage is TRBV10-3 and J usage is TRBJ2-7, with D maybe TRBD2 (6 bases). V gave up 0 bases and J gave up 6 bases, with 15 bases separating them. The germline gives CDR1 ENHRY, CDR2 SYGVKD. CDR3 length: 15 residues. The CDR3 sequence is CAISESVEGPVEQYF. The CDR3 coding sequence is TGTGCCATCAGTGAGTCTGTGGAGGGCCCCGTCGAGCAGTACTTC.